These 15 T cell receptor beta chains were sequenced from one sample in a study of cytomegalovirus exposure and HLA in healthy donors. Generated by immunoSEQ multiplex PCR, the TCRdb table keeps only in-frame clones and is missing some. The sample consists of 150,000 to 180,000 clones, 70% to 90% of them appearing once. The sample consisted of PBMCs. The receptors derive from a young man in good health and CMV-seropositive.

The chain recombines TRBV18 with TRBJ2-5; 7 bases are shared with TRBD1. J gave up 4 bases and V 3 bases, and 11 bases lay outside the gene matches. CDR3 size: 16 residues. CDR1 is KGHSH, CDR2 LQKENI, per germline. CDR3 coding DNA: TGTGCCAGCTCACCTTACGCACAGGGGAAGGGAGAGACCCAGTACTTC. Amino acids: CASSPYAQGKGETQYF.

The CDR3 nucleotides are TGCGCCAGCAGCCAAGATCGGGCCAGGGATAGAAACATTCAGTACTTC. This codes for CASSQDRARDRNIQYF. The chain employs TRBV4-3 and TRBJ2-4; a possible D gene is TRBD1 (5 bases). The CDR3 contains 16 residues. Trimming removed 0 bases from V and 6 bases from J, with 15 bases in between. Germline V gene lookup returns CDR1 LGHNA and CDR2 YSLEER.

CDR3 sequence reads: CASSAGKAEQYF. CDR3 in DNA: TGTGCCAGCAGCGCCGGTAAAGCCGAGCAGTACTTC. This chain joins TRBV9 and TRBJ2-7; unclear D gene. The CDR3 runs 12 residues. Trimming took off 3 bases at V and 6 bases at J, with 10 bases between the two ends. The germline V gene encodes CDR1 SGDLS and CDR2 YYNGEE.

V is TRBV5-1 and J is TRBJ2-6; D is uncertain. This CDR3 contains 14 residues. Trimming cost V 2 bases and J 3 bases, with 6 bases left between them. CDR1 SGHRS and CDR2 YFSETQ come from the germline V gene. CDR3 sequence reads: CASSFLYGANVLTF. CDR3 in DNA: TGCGCCAGCAGCTTCTTGTATGGGGCCAACGTCCTGACTTTC. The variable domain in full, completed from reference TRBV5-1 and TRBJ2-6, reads KAGVTQTPRYLIKTRGQQVTLSCSPISGHRSVSWYQQTPGQGLQFLFEYFSETQRNKGNFPGRFSGRQFSNSRSEMNVSTLELGDSALYLCASSFLYGANVLTFGAGSRLTVL.

DNA for the CDR3: TGTGCCAGCAGCTATCTACAGGGAAGAGACGGCTACACCTTC. Protein product: CASSYLQGRDGYTF. This chain joins TRBV9 and TRBJ1-2; tentatively, D is TRBD1 (6 bases). Germline V gene data show CDR1 as SGDLS and CDR2 as YYNGEE. The CDR3 runs 14 residues. V lost 4 bases, J lost 8 bases, and 18 bases lay in between.

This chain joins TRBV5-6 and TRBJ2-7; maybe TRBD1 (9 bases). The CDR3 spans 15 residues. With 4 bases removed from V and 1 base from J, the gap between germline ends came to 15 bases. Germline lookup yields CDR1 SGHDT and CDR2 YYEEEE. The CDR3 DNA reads TGTGCCAGCAGCCCGGGGGGGACAGGGTCCTACGAGCAGTACTTC. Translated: CASSPGGTGSYEQYF. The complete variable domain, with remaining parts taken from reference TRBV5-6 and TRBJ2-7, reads DAGVTQSPTHLIKTRGQQVTLRCSPKSGHDTVSWYQQALGQGPQFIFQYYEEEERQRGNFPDRFSGHQFPNYSSELNVNALLLGDSALYLCASSPGGTGSYEQYFGPGTRLTVT.

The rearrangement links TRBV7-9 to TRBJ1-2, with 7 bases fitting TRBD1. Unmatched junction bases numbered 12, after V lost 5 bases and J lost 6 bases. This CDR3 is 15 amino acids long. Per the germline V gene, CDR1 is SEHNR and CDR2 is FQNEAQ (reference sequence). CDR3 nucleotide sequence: TGTGCCAGCAGCCGGGGTGTGGGACAGAGGGATGGCTACACCTTC. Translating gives CASSRGVGQRDGYTF. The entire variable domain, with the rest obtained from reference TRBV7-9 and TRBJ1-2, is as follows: DTGVSQNPRHKITKRGQNVTFRCDPISEHNRLYWYRQTLGQGPEFLTYFQNEAQLEKSRLLSDRFSAERPKGSFSTLEIQRTEQGDSAMYLCASSRGVGQRDGYTFGSGTRLTVV.

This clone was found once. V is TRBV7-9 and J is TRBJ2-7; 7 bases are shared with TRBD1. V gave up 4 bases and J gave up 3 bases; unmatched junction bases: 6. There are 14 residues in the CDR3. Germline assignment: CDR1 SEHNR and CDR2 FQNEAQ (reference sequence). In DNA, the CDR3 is TGTGCCAGCAGCTCGGGACAGAAGCACTACGAGCAGTACTTC. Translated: CASSSGQKHYEQYF.

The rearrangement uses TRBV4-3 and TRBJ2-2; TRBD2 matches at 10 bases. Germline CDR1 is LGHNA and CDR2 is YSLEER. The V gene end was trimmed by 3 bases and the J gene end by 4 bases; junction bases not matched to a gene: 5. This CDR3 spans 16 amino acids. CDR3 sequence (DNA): TGCGCCAGCAGCCATCGACTAGCGGGCGGCACCGGGGAGCTGTTTTTT. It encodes CASSHRLAGGTGELFF.

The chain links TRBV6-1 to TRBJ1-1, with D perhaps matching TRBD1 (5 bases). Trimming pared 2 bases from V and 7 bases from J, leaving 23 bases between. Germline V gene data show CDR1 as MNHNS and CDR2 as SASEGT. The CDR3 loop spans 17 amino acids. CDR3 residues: CASSENFVPGSGDEAFF. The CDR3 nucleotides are TGTGCCAGCAGTGAAAATTTCGTGCCAGGGAGCGGGGATGAAGCTTTCTTT.

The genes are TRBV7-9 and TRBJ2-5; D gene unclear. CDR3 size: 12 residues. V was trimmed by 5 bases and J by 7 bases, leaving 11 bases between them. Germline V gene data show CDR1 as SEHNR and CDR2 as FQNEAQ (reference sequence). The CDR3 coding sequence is TGTGCCAGCAGCCCTCCTTCGGGGACCCAGTACTTC. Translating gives CASSPPSGTQYF.

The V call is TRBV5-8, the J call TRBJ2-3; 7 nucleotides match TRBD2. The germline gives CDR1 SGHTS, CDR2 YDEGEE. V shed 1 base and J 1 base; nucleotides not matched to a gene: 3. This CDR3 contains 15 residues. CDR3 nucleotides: TGTGCCAGCAGCTTGTTCAGCGGGGGCACAGATACGCAGTATTTT. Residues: CASSLFSGGTDTQYF.

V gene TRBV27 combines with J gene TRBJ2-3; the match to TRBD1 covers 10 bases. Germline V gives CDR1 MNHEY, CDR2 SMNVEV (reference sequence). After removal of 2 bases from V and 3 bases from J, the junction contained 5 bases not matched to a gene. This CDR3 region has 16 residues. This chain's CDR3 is CASSLTPGQGTDTQYF. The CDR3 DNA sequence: TGTGCCAGCAGTTTAACCCCGGGACAGGGGACAGATACGCAGTATTTT.

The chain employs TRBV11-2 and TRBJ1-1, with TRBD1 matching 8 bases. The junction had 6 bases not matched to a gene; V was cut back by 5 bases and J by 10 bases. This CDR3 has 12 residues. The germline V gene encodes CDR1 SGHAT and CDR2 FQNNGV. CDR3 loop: CASSPVQGGAFF. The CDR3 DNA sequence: TGTGCCAGCAGCCCGGTACAGGGGGGAGCTTTCTTT.

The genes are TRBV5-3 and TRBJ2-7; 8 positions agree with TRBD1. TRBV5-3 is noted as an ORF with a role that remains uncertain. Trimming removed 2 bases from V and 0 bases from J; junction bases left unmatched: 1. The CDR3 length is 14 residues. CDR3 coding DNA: TGTGCCAGAAGCTTAGGACAGGGCTCCTACGAGCAGTACTTC. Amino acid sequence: CARSLGQGSYEQYF.